These 11 T cell receptor beta chains were sequenced from one sample in a study of shared clonotypes between healthy human individuals. Some clones are missing from TCRdb's copy, which holds only in-frame ones; the method was immunoSEQ multiplex PCR. The sample includes about 1 million clones, roughly 80% of them seen just once. Sequences were obtained from memory CD4+ T cells sorted from blood. The subset denotes: CD45RA-negative fraction. These receptors were taken from a man between 18 and 35 years old in good health.

The sample holds a few counts of this clone. The chain uses TRBV7-9 and TRBJ1-3; D remains ambiguous. V was cut by 1 base and J by 1 base, with 14 bases left in between. CDR1 is SEHNR, CDR2 FQNEAQ, per germline (reference sequence). The CDR3 extends over 17 amino acids. In DNA, the CDR3 is TGTGCCAGCAGCTTAGGCTTCGACTCCCCTTCTGGAAACACCATATATTTT. The encoded protein is CASSLGFDSPSGNTIYF.

V and J are TRBV6-1 and TRBJ1-6; 9 positions match TRBD1. V shed 3 bases and J 7 bases; nucleotides not matched to a gene: 10. In germline, CDR1 is MNHNS, CDR2 SASEGT. The CDR3 is made up of 17 amino acids. CDR3 protein: CASSDYRGQGKNSPLHF. CDR3 coding DNA: TGTGCCAGCAGTGATTACAGGGGGCAAGGGAAAAATTCACCCCTCCACTTT.

The CDR3 DNA is TGTGCCATCAGTTCTATTGACGGACAAGAGACCCAGTACTTC. Protein sequence: CAISSIDGQETQYF. The chain combines TRBV10-3 with TRBJ2-5, with D uncertain. The CDR3 consists of 14 residues. V dropped 5 bases and J dropped 2 bases, with 12 bases sitting between them. Germline V lookup: CDR1 ENHRY, CDR2 SYGVKD.

In the case of this clone: A read error may be the cause here, since a much bigger clone is one base away. This chain joins TRBV7-2 and TRBJ1-1, with D possibly TRBD1 on 6 matching bases. The CDR3 runs 13 residues. CDR1 and CDR2 from the germline V gene are SGHTA and FQGNSA. The V and J ends lost 3 bases and 3 bases respectively, with 8 bases between them. CDR3 loop: CASSFDRYTEAFF. CDR3 DNA sequence: TGTGCCAGCAGCTTCGACAGGTACACTGAAGCTTTCTTT.

The chain uses TRBV5-1 and TRBJ1-5, with 10 bases fitting TRBD1. The J segment lost 0 bases and the V segment lost 3 bases, leaving 12 bases of the junction unmatched. Germline-derived CDR1 and CDR2 are SGHRS and YFSETQ. The CDR3 runs to 19 residues. CDR3: CASSSGTGVGFYSNQPQHF. The CDR3 coding sequence is TGCGCCAGCAGCTCCGGGACAGGGGTTGGATTTTATAGCAATCAGCCCCAGCATTTT.

This clone was seen at least ten times. Germline is not matched at one junction end, which may reflect a read error. The chain carries TRBV7-7 and TRBJ2-2, with D possibly being TRBD2 (6 bases). The CDR3 totals 14 residues. CDR1 SSHAT and CDR2 FNYEAQ come from the germline V gene (reference sequence). CDR3: CASSQYGGTGELFF. For the CDR3, the DNA is TGTGCTAGCAGCCAATACGGGGGCACCGGGGAGCTGTTTTTT.

The chain carries TRBV29-1 and TRBJ1-1, with D possibly being TRBD1 (5 bases). Trimming took 4 bases from V and 1 from J, leaving 10 bases between them. This CDR3 contains 13 residues. Germline lookup yields CDR1 SQVTM and CDR2 ANQGSEA. Here the CDR3 reads CSVGQTQNTEAFF. CDR3 in DNA: TGCAGCGTTGGACAGACGCAGAACACTGAAGCTTTCTTT.

This chain links TRBV2 with TRBJ1-2; D gene unclear. The V gene's germline CDR1 is SNHLY and CDR2 FYNNEI. Trimming took off 6 bases at V and 4 bases at J, with 9 bases between the two ends. The CDR3 runs to 12 residues. For the CDR3, the DNA is TGTGCCAGCAGGAGTAATGGCTATGGCTACACCTTC. Its protein is CASRSNGYGYTF.

CDR3 sequence (DNA): TGTGCCAGCAGTGAAGCGGCGGGACGTCCGAATTCACCCCTCCACTTT. Protein sequence: CASSEAAGRPNSPLHF. V gene TRBV6-1 combines with J gene TRBJ1-6, with D perhaps TRBD1 (5 bases). The CDR3 is 16 amino acids. Trimming left V 0 bases short and J 7 bases short, with 13 bases between. Germline V gives CDR1 MNHNS, CDR2 SASEGT.

CDR3 nucleotide sequence: TGTGCCAGCAGTTCGACAGGTATTCTAGCCAAAAACATTCAGTACTTC. Its translation is CASSSTGILAKNIQYF. This chain links TRBV28 with TRBJ2-4, with a tentative D call TRBD1 (6 bases). Trimming removed 4 bases from V and 0 bases from J, with 13 bases in between. Germline CDR1 is MDHEN and CDR2 is SYDVKM. The CDR3 length is 16 residues.

This clone appeared once. This rearrangement joins TRBV10-3 to TRBJ1-1; 7 nucleotides match TRBD1. The V gene's germline CDR1 is ENHRY and CDR2 SYGVKD. The CDR3 extends over 15 amino acids. V was clipped by 7 bases and J by 4 bases; unmatched bases: 12. This chain's CDR3 is CAIKGTADTSTEAFF. In DNA, the CDR3 is TGTGCCATCAAAGGGACAGCCGATACTAGCACTGAAGCTTTCTTT.